This is a list of T cell receptor beta chains from one sample in a study of identical twins. TCRdb itself ran the 5' RACE reads through MiXCR, one entry per CDR3 protein. The sample holds 1.5 million or so distinct CDR3 sequences, roughly 35% seen once. The sample taken for sequencing was cord blood. The source of these receptors is a newborn girl in good health. CDR3s include the opening cysteine and the closing phenylalanine or tryptophan. A D gene is named only where the DNA matches it firmly. Clone size is not always given. Where it is, it says once, few, many or a class for expanded clones.

clone_size j_call d_call v_call cdr3_nt cdr3_aa
many TRBJ2-3 - TRBV29-1 TGCAGCGTTGTCAGTTCAACTAGTCTCCACCAGTATTTT CSVVSSTSLHQYF
few TRBJ2-5 - TRBV3-1 TGTGCCAGCAGTTCGGTTTCGGGACTCGATATGTTCCAAGAGACCCAGTACTTC CASSSVSGLDMFQETQYF
few TRBJ2-7 TRBD2 TRBV27 TGTGCCAGCAGTTTCGGCAGGGAGGGAGGTTTCTCCTACGAGCAGTACTTC CASSFGREGGFSYEQYF
- TRBJ2-1 - TRBV4-2 TGTGCCAGCAGCCAAGATTGGGGTAGCGGCTCCTACAATGAGCAGTTCTTC CASSQDWGSGSYNEQFF
many TRBJ2-1 - TRBV29-1 TGCAGCGTTGGGCCTAGTATCCGCAATGAGCAGTTCTTC CSVGPSIRNEQFF
- TRBJ1-1 - TRBV27 TGTGCCAGCAGTTCCGCCGGGGCAGGGGTCAACACTGAAGCTTTCTTT CASSSAGAGVNTEAFF
few TRBJ2-3 - TRBV27 TGTGCCAGCAGTCTTCGTACGCAGTATTTT CASSLRTQYF
- TRBJ1-1 - TRBV5-1 TGCGCCAGCAGCTTGGAACCGAAGAACACTGAAGCTTTCTTT CASSLEPKNTEAFF
many TRBJ1-1 - TRBV12-3/TRBV12-4 TGTGCCAGCAGTTTATTGAGGGACACTGAAGCTTTCTTT CASSLLRDTEAFF
- TRBJ2-2 TRBD2 TRBV28 TGTGCCAGCAGTTTACTACTAGCGGGAGGGCCTAACACCGGGGAGCTGTTTTTT CASSLLLAGGPNTGELFF
- TRBJ2-3 - TRBV28 TGTGCCAGCAGTTTGTTACTCGCTAGCCTGAGCACAGATACGCAGTATTTT CASSLLLASLSTDTQYF
many TRBJ1-2 - TRBV12-3/TRBV12-4 TGTGCCAGCAGTTTACGCAGGGAAGAGAACTATGGCTACACCTTC CASSLRREENYGYTF
- TRBJ1-4 - TRBV5-1 TGCGCCAGCAGCTTGGGCGCAGGCTTTAATGAAAAACTGTTTTTT CASSLGAGFNEKLFF
few TRBJ2-7 TRBD2 TRBV6-5 TGTGCCAGCAGTTACTTGAGCTCTAGCGGGAACTCCTACGAGCAGTACTTC CASSYLSSSGNSYEQYF
- TRBJ1-2 - TRBV3-1 TGTGCCAGCAGAATAGGCTTCGGGTCGGATGGCTACACCTTC CASRIGFGSDGYTF
- TRBJ2-5 TRBD1 TRBV2 TGTGCCAGCAGTGAAGCCGGACAGGGGAATTTGGAGACCCAGTACTTC CASSEAGQGNLETQYF
few TRBJ1-1 TRBD1 TRBV6-6 TGTGCCAGCAGTTTCGCCGGGACAGAGAACACTGAAGCTTTCTTT CASSFAGTENTEAFF
few TRBJ2-7 - TRBV6-1 TGTGCCAGCAGTGAATGGTCAGTTTCCTCCTACGAGCAGTACTTC CASSEWSVSSYEQYF
- TRBJ2-5 TRBD2 TRBV9 TGTGCCAGCAGCGCGAAAACTAGCGGGGATTACAATGAGCAGTACTTC CASSAKTSGDYNEQYF
- TRBJ2-1 TRBD2 TRBV29-1 TGCAGCGTTGCATACCGACTAGCGGGAGGGCCGGGGCCCTACAATGAGCAGTTCTTC CSVAYRLAGGPGPYNEQFF
- TRBJ2-7 TRBD1 TRBV7-2 TGTGCCAGCAGCTTAGGTTCCCCCTTGACAGGGAGAGGCGAGCAGTACTTC CASSLGSPLTGRGEQYF
few TRBJ2-3 TRBD2 TRBV27 TGTGCCAGCAGTACCCCGGGACTAGCGGGGAGAGGTACGCAGTATTTT CASSTPGLAGRGTQYF
- TRBJ1-5 - TRBV20-1 TGCAGTGCTAGATTTGGGCAGGCCCCTTATAGCAATCAGCCCCAGCATTTT CSARFGQAPYSNQPQHF
few TRBJ1-2 - TRBV20-1 TGCAGTGCTGTGACGGCCCGGGACATCAGCCGCAACTATGGCTACACCTTC CSAVTARDISRNYGYTF
many TRBJ1-2 - TRBV10-3 TGTGCCATCAGTGAGCAAAACTATGGCTACACCTTC CAISEQNYGYTF
few TRBJ1-2 - TRBV12-3/TRBV12-4 TGTGCCAGCAGTTTGGAAGGGGCCCGGAGAGGTGGCTACACCTTC CASSLEGARRGGYTF
- TRBJ1-2 - TRBV18 TGTGCCAGCTCACGGGCAGGGGACTATGGCTACACCTTC CASSRAGDYGYTF
- TRBJ2-7 TRBD1 TRBV6-6 TGTGCCAGCAGTTACGGGACAGGACATTACGAGCAGTACTTC CASSYGTGHYEQYF
- TRBJ2-2 - TRBV20-1 TGCAGTGCTAGAGTGGTAGGATGGGGGACCGGGGAGCTGTTTTTT CSARVVGWGTGELFF
- TRBJ2-3 - TRBV5-1 TGCGCCAGCAGCTATCGGGGAGTCTTCACAGATACGCAGTATTTT CASSYRGVFTDTQYF
few TRBJ2-3 - TRBV7-9 TGTGCCAGCAGCTTAAAGGCGGTGACCACGGATACGCAGTATTTT CASSLKAVTTDTQYF
- TRBJ2-7 TRBD1 TRBV28 TGTGCCCGCAGTTCCCCGATGGGGACAGGGCGCTCCTACGAGCAGTACTTC CARSSPMGTGRSYEQYF
- TRBJ2-3 - TRBV3-1 TGTGCCAGCAGCCATGGCAGGGGTGAGGGCACAGATACGCAGTATTTT CASSHGRGEGTDTQYF
- TRBJ2-1 - TRBV2 TGTGCCAGCATTGCTAGCTCCTACAATGAGCAGTTCTTC CASIASSYNEQFF
few TRBJ2-1 - TRBV6-2/TRBV6-3 TGTGCCAGCAGTTACTCTAGTGTTTTATGGCGAAATGAGCAGTTCTTC CASSYSSVLWRNEQFF
many TRBJ2-5 - TRBV29-1 TGCAGCGTTGAGGAAAGGGTGGAGACCCAGTACTTC CSVEERVETQYF
- TRBJ2-7 - TRBV20-1 TGCAGTGCTAGGCGACTCCGGAACAATGAGCAGTACTTC CSARRLRNNEQYF
few TRBJ2-7 TRBD1 TRBV10-3 TGTGCCATCAGTGAGAAGGGGGCGACCTACAATGAGCAGTACTTC CAISEKGATYNEQYF
- TRBJ1-6 TRBD1 TRBV4-1 TGCGCCAGCAGCCAAGTAGGGACAGGGGGTTCACCCCTCCACTTT CASSQVGTGGSPLHF
- TRBJ2-3 - TRBV7-2 TGTGCCAGCAGCCCGCCTATACGCACAGATACGCAGTCTTTT CASSPPIRTDTQSF
- TRBJ1-2 - TRBV13 TGTGCCAGCAGGTTCCCTTTTGTCCAGGGAATTGGCTACACCTTC CASRFPFVQGIGYTF
- TRBJ1-4 TRBD1 TRBV15 TGTGCCACCAGCAGTTTCACAGGGGGCACTAATGAGAAACTGTTTTTT CATSSFTGGTNEKLFF
- TRBJ2-3 - TRBV7-2 TGTGCCAGCAGCGATCCCTTGGCTAGCACAGATACGCAGTATTTT CASSDPLASTDTQYF
- TRBJ1-6 - TRBV4-2 TGTGCCAGCCAAGTGATAAGTGCAGGGTATAATTCACCCCTCCACTTT CASQVISAGYNSPLHF
few TRBJ1-5 TRBD1 TRBV7-8 TGTGCCAGCAGCTTAGGATCGGCAGGGGGCAGGAGGAATCAGCCCCAGCATTTT CASSLGSAGGRRNQPQHF
once TRBJ2-7 - TRBV27 TGTGCCAGCAGTTCGAGACAGCACTCCACGAGCTCCTACGAGCAGTACTTC CASSSRQHSTSSYEQYF
- TRBJ2-7 TRBD1 TRBV11-2 TGTGCCAGCAGCTACGGCTTCTTCCGGGACAGGGTTATCGAGCAGTACTTC CASSYGFFRDRVIEQYF
- TRBJ1-4 TRBD1 TRBV27 TGTGCCAGCAGATGGGGACAGGGGACAGAAAAACTGTTTTTT CASRWGQGTEKLFF
- TRBJ2-5 TRBD1 TRBV6-5 TGTGCCAGCAGTTACTCTTCGACTCCGGGACAGGGGGGCAATGAGCAGTACTTC CASSYSSTPGQGGNEQYF
- TRBJ2-6 - TRBV12-3/TRBV12-4 TGTGCCAGCAGCCATCGGAGGGGGGCCAACGTCCCGACTTTC CASSHRRGANVPTF
- TRBJ2-7 - TRBV6-2/TRBV6-3 TGTGCCAGCAGTTACCTCGTTAATCCAGGGAACGAGCAGTACTTC CASSYLVNPGNEQYF
few TRBJ1-2 - TRBV28 TGTGCCAGCAGTTTATTCAGGGGCTACACCTTC CASSLFRGYTF